Given below is one T cell receptor beta chain in context. The PCR employed 60 Vbeta primers together with 13 Jbeta primers. Sequenced by immunoSEQ multiplex PCR; TCRdb stores in-frame clones only, minus some. Of about 130,000 clones in the sample, 70% to 85% are singletons; the top ten hold 1.5%. The CDR3 sequence is 17 residues long. V was cut by 5 bases and J by 3 bases, with 20 bases left in between. Looked up from germline, CDR1 is MNHEY and CDR2 is SMNVEV (reference sequence). These data originate in a study of cytomegalovirus exposure and HLA in healthy donors. Study background: From around 180 million T cells, an earlier analysis saw roughly 110 million unique TCR beta sequences.

The clonotype originates from a female donor in good health and CMV-seronegative. Specimen: PBMCs. The genes are TRBV27 and TRBJ1-5; D is ambiguous. The CDR3 DNA reads TGTGCCAGCAGTCCAACGGACGGGGTCCTCGACAATCAGCCCCAGCATTTT. Amino acid sequence: CASSPTDGVLDNQPQHF.